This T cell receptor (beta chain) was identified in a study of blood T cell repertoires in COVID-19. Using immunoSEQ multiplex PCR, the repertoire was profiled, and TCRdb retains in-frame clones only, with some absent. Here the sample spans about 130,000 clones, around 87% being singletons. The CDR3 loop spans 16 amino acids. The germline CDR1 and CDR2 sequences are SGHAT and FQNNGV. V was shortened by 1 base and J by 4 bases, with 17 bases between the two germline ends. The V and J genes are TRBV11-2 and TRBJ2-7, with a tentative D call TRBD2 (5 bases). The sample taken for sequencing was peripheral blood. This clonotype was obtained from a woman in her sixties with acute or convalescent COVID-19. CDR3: CASSLGPTAAKYEQYF. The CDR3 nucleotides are TGTGCCAGCAGCTTAGGTCCCACAGCGGCCAAGTACGAGCAGTACTTC.